These 13 T cell receptor beta chains share one sample of origin, sequenced in a study of blood T cells in healthy people across ages. It was with a sample-barcoded 5' primer and a J-beta primer mix that a second PCR of roughly 6 to 12 cycles was run. One entry per CDR3 protein results from TCRdb running MiXCR on the 5' RACE reads. The sample records roughly 1,000,000 distinct CDR3 sequences, approximately 26% being singletons. These same records also appear under a second study, on T cells of mothers and their children.

Sequencing was carried out using blood. These receptors all come from a girl aged 2-10 years in good health.

The CDR3 region has the DNA TGTGCCAGCAGTTTCTTGTTAAGGTTGGAGGGCTACACCTTC. Amino acid sequence: CASSFLLRLEGYTF. This sequence joins TRBV7-2 and TRBJ1-2; D gene uncertain. CDR3 length: 14 residues. Germline-derived CDR1 and CDR2 are SGHTA and FQGNSA. The V gene lost 6 bases and the J gene lost 8 bases, with 19 bases spanning the gap.

This clonotype occurred many times. The gene calls are TRBV6-5 and TRBJ2-5; D remains ambiguous. Germline V gives CDR1 MNHEY, CDR2 SVGAGI. The CDR3 has 13 residues. V lost 2 bases to trimming and J lost 4 bases, with 8 bases between them. The CDR3 nucleotides are TGTGCCAGCAGTTACGGGGTAGGAGAGACCCAGTACTTC. Encoded protein: CASSYGVGETQYF.

This clonotype appeared a single time. The chain uses TRBV6-2 or TRBV6-3 and TRBJ2-7; D remains unclear. The germline V gene encodes CDR1 MNHEY and CDR2 SVGEGT. This CDR3 region has 12 residues. Between the trimmed V and J ends, which lost 6 bases and 2 bases, there was a span of 8 bases. The CDR3 spells CASSRKPYEQYF. In DNA, the CDR3 is TGTGCCAGCAGCCGAAAACCCTACGAGCAGTACTTC.

The chain uses TRBV27 and TRBJ2-2; D is ambiguous. CDR3 length equals 13 residues. Germline CDR1 reads MNHEY; CDR2 reads SMNVEV (reference sequence). V lost 4 bases to trimming and J lost 5 bases, with 8 bases between them. In nucleotides, the CDR3 is TGTGCCAGCAGTTCACCATTAACCGGGGAGCTGTTTTTT. Translation: CASSSPLTGELFF.

This clonotype was counted only a few times. The V and J genes are TRBV7-9 and TRBJ2-5, with 7 bases aligning to TRBD2. Trimming took 8 bases from V and 5 from J; bases not matched to a gene: 8. Per germline, CDR1 SEHNR and CDR2 FQNEAQ (reference sequence). CDR3 size: 13 residues. The CDR3 loop reads CASRSQGGETQYF. The CDR3 DNA reads TGTGCCAGCCGTAGTCAGGGAGGGGAGACCCAGTACTTC.

This clonotype has ten or more counts. The chain has TRBV3-1 and TRBJ1-6, with D hard to call. The CDR3 totals 13 residues. Germline CDR1 is LGHDT and CDR2 is YNNKEL (reference sequence). Trimming took 0 bases from V and 10 from J, leaving 7 bases between them. In DNA, the CDR3 is TGTGCCAGCAGCCAAGATCTGGACTCACCCCTCCACTTT. Amino acids: CASSQDLDSPLHF.

The CDR3 here is CASSQGDRGFYEQYF. The DNA for the CDR3 is TGCGCCAGCAGCCAAGGGGACAGGGGATTCTACGAGCAGTACTTC. The chain is built from TRBV4-1 and TRBJ2-7; 10 bases fit TRBD1. CDR1 and CDR2 from the germline V gene are MGHRA and YSYEKL. The CDR3 is 15 amino acids. V was clipped by 1 base and J by 3 bases; unmatched bases: 3.

Ten or more counts support this clonotype. The CDR3 nucleotides read TGCGCCAGCAGCCAAGAGGGGACGAACTCTGGAAACACCATATATTTT. It codes for CASSQEGTNSGNTIYF. The rearrangement joins TRBV4-1 to TRBJ1-3; D is possibly TRBD1 (5 bases). The germline V gene has CDR1 MGHRA and CDR2 YSYEKL. The length of the CDR3 is 16 residues. Deletions cut 0 bases from V and 0 bases from J, with 9 bases between.

This clonotype came up once. This chain uses TRBV2 with TRBJ2-1; tentative D call: TRBD2 (5 bases). CDR3 length: 16 amino acids. Per the germline V gene, CDR1 is SNHLY and CDR2 is FYNNEI. Trimming stripped 5 bases from V and 2 bases from J, with 16 bases between. Here the CDR3 DNA reads TGTGCCAGCAGTCTCGGACTGGATGGACCCTACAATGAGCAGTTCTTC. Translation gives CASSLGLDGPYNEQFF.

The V gene is TRBV4-3, the J gene TRBJ1-2; D is possibly TRBD1 (6 bases). The CDR3 runs to 14 residues. V was cut by 1 base and J by 4 bases, with 10 bases left in between. Germline V gene data show CDR1 as LGHNA and CDR2 as YSLEER. For the CDR3, the DNA is TGCGCCAGCAGCCAAGTACTACAGGGCTATGGCTACACCTTC. This translates into CASSQVLQGYGYTF.

This clonotype was found a few times. CDR3 DNA sequence: TGTGCCAGCAGTTCCCTGGACAGGTTGGGGATAGCCCAGTACTTC. It specifies CASSSLDRLGIAQYF. The J gene is TRBJ2-5, the V gene TRBV6-5; 7 nucleotides align to TRBD1. Germline V gives CDR1 MNHEY, CDR2 SVGAGI. This CDR3 has 15 residues. The junction had 14 bases not matched to a gene; V was cut back by 4 bases and J by 9 bases.

The chain carries TRBV19 and TRBJ2-5; possibly TRBD1 for D (6 bases). The ends were cut back, 10 bases at V and 5 bases at J, with 14 bases in the middle. CDR3 length: 12 residues. Germline CDR1 and CDR2: LNHDA and SQIVND (reference sequence). CDR3 in DNA: TGTGCCACCCGAGGGGGAGCGGAGACCCAGTACTTC. This codes for CATRGGAETQYF.

This sequence joins TRBV7-2 and TRBJ2-3, with a weak D call TRBD2 (6 bases). Trimming removed 4 bases from V and 5 bases from J, with 13 bases in between. The germline gives CDR1 SGHTA, CDR2 FQGNSA. The length of the CDR3 is 14 residues. The CDR3 DNA reads as TGTGCCAGCAGCTACGGGGGACCAATAGATACGCAGTATTTT. Protein sequence: CASSYGGPIDTQYF.